The 31 T cell receptor beta chains below all came from one sample that was sequenced in a study of CD8+CD57+ T cells in acquired aplastic anemia. CDR3 and TCR beta VDJ profiling relied on genomic DNA as the template. Using its own MiXCR run on the reads, TCRdb lists one record per CDR3 protein. The sample lists 150,000 to 200,000 distinct CDR3 sequences, about three fifths occurring once. The specimen was sorted CD4+, CD8+, or CD8+CD57+ T cells (not recorded which) from PBMCs. These receptors all stem from a human donor with severe aplastic anemia or a healthy control (not recorded which).

The gene calls are TRBV19 and TRBJ2-6; D uncertain. Looked up from germline, CDR1 is LNHDA and CDR2 is SQIVND (reference sequence). This CDR3 comprises 15 residues. V was pared by 5 bases and J by 2 bases, with 10 bases between. CDR3 coding DNA: TGTGCCAGTAGTTCACAGTCTACTGGGGCCAACGTCCTGACTTTC. It encodes CASSSQSTGANVLTF.

The rearrangement links TRBV2 to TRBJ2-7; perhaps TRBD2 as D (6 bases). Germline lookup yields CDR1 SNHLY and CDR2 FYNNEI. The V gene lost 4 bases and the J gene lost 6 bases, with 16 bases spanning the gap. This CDR3 spans 14 amino acids. The CDR3 coding sequence is TGTGCCAGCAGTGTAATTCGGGACTCAACCGAGCAGTACTTC. It yields the protein CASSVIRDSTEQYF.

This clonotype has only one observation. With a much larger clone just one base away, this may be a read error. The CDR3 bases are TGCGCCAGCAGCCAAGCCAGGGGGAAAAAGACCCAGTACTTC. Encoded protein: CASSQARGKKTQYF. The chain recombines TRBV4-3 with TRBJ2-5; 7 bases agree with TRBD1. From germline, CDR1 is LGHNA and CDR2 YSLEER. CDR3 length: 14 residues. With V trimmed by 1 base and J by 6 bases, 5 bases remained unmatched.

This clonotype was detected only a few times. The chain recombines TRBV30 with TRBJ2-2; 8 nucleotides match TRBD1. Germline V gene lookup returns CDR1 GTSNPN and CDR2 SVGIG (reference sequence). The junction had 14 bases not matched to a gene; V was cut back by 8 bases and J by 6 bases. This CDR3 has 15 amino acids. The CDR3, as DNA: TGTGCCAGCGACGTAGGACAGGGTGTAGCCGGGGAGCTGTTTTTT. Translating it yields CASDVGQGVAGELFF.

A single count supports this clonotype. Just one base apart from a much larger clone, this may be a read error. The V and J genes are TRBV7-9 and TRBJ1-6; TRBD1 matches 7 bases. V gave up 4 bases and J gave up 7 bases; unmatched junction bases: 1. Germline CDR1 is SEHNR and CDR2 is FQNEAQ (reference sequence). The CDR3 length is 13 residues. Here the CDR3 DNA reads TGTGCCAGCAGCTCGACAGGGAATTCACCCCTCCACTTT. Translation: CASSSTGNSPLHF. Drawing the rest from reference TRBV7-9 and TRBJ1-6, the complete variable domain is DTGVSQNPRHKITKRGQNVTFRCDPISEHNRLYWYRQTLGQGPEFLTYFQNEAQLEKSRLLSDRFSAERPKGSFSTLEIQRTEQGDSAMYLCASSSTGNSPLHFGNGTRLTVT.

As to this clonotype: Given a much more abundant clone one base away, this may be a read error. The chain carries TRBV15 and TRBJ2-2; 8 bases match TRBD1. CDR3 length: 15 amino acids. V lost 5 bases to trimming and J lost 5 bases; unmatched junction nucleotides: 7. Germline assignment: CDR1 LNHNV and CDR2 YYDKDF (reference sequence). CDR3 sequence: CATSGQGEGTGELFF. The DNA of the CDR3 is TGTGCCACCAGCGGACAGGGTGAGGGGACCGGGGAGCTGTTTTTT.

V and J are TRBV6-5 and TRBJ2-6, with 9 nucleotides matching TRBD1. Germline CDR1 MNHEY, CDR2 SVGAGI. The CDR3 extends over 16 amino acids. J gave up 0 bases and V 7 bases, and 4 bases lay outside the gene matches. CDR3 sequence reads: CASTRQGGSGANVLTF. DNA of the CDR3: TGTGCCAGCACTAGACAGGGGGGCTCTGGGGCCAACGTCCTGACTTTC.

This chain joins TRBV20-1 and TRBJ1-6, with D maybe TRBD1 (5 bases). This CDR3 comprises 16 residues. V was shortened by 3 bases and J by 7 bases, with 19 bases between the two germline ends. Per germline, CDR1 DFQATT and CDR2 SNEGSKA (reference sequence). CDR3 sequence reads: CSARDTGNTRNSPLHF. The CDR3 nucleotides read TGCAGTGCTAGGGACACCGGGAACACAAGAAATTCACCCCTCCACTTT.

The genes are TRBV27 and TRBJ2-7; D is uncertain. The CDR3 is 13 residues long. Germline CDR1 is MNHEY and CDR2 is SMNVEV (reference sequence). Trimming stripped 5 bases from V and 3 bases from J, with 11 bases between. CDR3 nucleotides: TGTGCCAGCAGTCCGCGATTAAGCTACGAGCAGTACTTC. As protein: CASSPRLSYEQYF.

There are many counts of this clonotype. The rearrangement uses TRBV6-5 and TRBJ2-2; a possible D gene is TRBD2 (5 bases). The V gene lost 0 bases and the J gene lost 6 bases, with 11 bases spanning the gap. Germline CDR1 MNHEY, CDR2 SVGAGI. The CDR3 totals 15 residues. CDR3 amino acids: CASSYSTGFPGELFF. The CDR3 DNA follows: TGTGCCAGCAGTTACTCGACGGGGTTTCCCGGGGAGCTGTTTTTT.

The V and J genes are TRBV20-1 and TRBJ2-5; tentatively, D is TRBD2 (6 bases). This CDR3 is 15 amino acids long. Looked up from germline, CDR1 is DFQATT and CDR2 is SNEGSKA (reference sequence). The V and J ends lost 6 bases and 1 base respectively, with 18 bases between them. The CDR3 loop is CSATPQLATQETQYF. CDR3 coding DNA: TGCAGTGCCACCCCCCAACTAGCTACCCAAGAGACCCAGTACTTC.

This clonotype was observed at least ten times. The chain combines TRBV12-3 or TRBV12-4 with TRBJ2-7; 8 positions agree with TRBD1. This CDR3 contains 13 residues. V shed 4 bases and J 5 bases; nucleotides not matched to a gene: 4. The CDR3: CASSWDRLNEQYF. CDR3 nucleotide sequence: TGTGCCAGCAGTTGGGACAGGCTAAACGAGCAGTACTTC.

This clonotype was counted between two and nine times. This sequence joins TRBV7-9 and TRBJ1-2, with D hard to call. There are 14 residues in the CDR3. Germline CDR1 SEHNR, CDR2 FQNEAQ (reference sequence). Trimming took off 1 base at V and 6 bases at J, with 12 bases between the two ends. The CDR3 protein is CASSLEVLGNGYTF. As DNA, the CDR3 is TGTGCCAGCAGCTTAGAGGTGTTGGGTAATGGCTACACCTTC.

J is TRBJ1-1 and V is TRBV2; 7 bases agree with TRBD1. With V trimmed by 11 bases and J by 0 bases, 24 bases remained unmatched. The germline CDR1 and CDR2 sequences are SNHLY and FYNNEI. This CDR3 is built from 19 residues. CDR3 sequence (DNA): TGTGCCTATATCAGCAGCGGTACCTCGGGACAGACGATGAACACTGAAGCTTTCTTT. It codes for CAYISSGTSGQTMNTEAFF. The whole variable domain, remainder taken from reference TRBV2 and TRBJ1-1, is EPEVTQTPSHQVTQMGQEVILRCVPISNHLYFYWYRQILGQKVEFLVSFYNNEISEKSEIFDDQFSVERPDGSNFTLKIRSTKLEDSAMYFCAYISSGTSGQTMNTEAFFGQGTRLTVV.

The V call is TRBV20-1, the J call TRBJ2-3; the D is unclear. This CDR3 region has 16 residues. Germline lookup yields CDR1 DFQATT and CDR2 SNEGSKA (reference sequence). V was shortened by 4 bases and J by 3 bases, with 20 bases between the two germline ends. CDR3 nucleotides: TGCAGTGCTAACTCCGCGCAGTGGCCTGGGACAGATACGCAGTATTTT. Residues: CSANSAQWPGTDTQYF.

The rearrangement joins TRBV2 to TRBJ2-6, with 7 bases lining up with TRBD2. Germline V gives CDR1 SNHLY, CDR2 FYNNEI. The CDR3 has 14 amino acids. V lost 5 bases and J lost 2; bases outside the gene matches: 0. The CDR3 DNA reads as TGTGCCAGCAGTACTAGCGCTGGGGCCAACGTCCTGACTTTC. Translating it yields CASSTSAGANVLTF.

V usage is TRBV6-1 and J usage is TRBJ1-1; D gene unclear. The CDR3 is 14 residues long. Germline CDR1 MNHNS, CDR2 SASEGT. Trimming shortened V by 8 bases and J by 4 bases, and 17 bases separated the two germline ends. CDR3 protein: CASDDPGMGTEAFF. CDR3 nucleotides: TGTGCCAGCGATGACCCGGGTATGGGCACTGAAGCTTTCTTT.

V usage is TRBV11-2 and J usage is TRBJ2-7; 8 bases fit TRBD2. This CDR3 is 13 amino acids long. With 5 bases clipped from V and 2 bases from J, the junction kept 2 bases outside the gene matches. CDR1 is SGHAT, CDR2 FQNNGV, per germline. The CDR3 protein is CASSRGGPYEQYF. CDR3 nucleotides: TGTGCCAGCAGCCGGGGGGGACCCTACGAGCAGTACTTC.

The V and J genes are TRBV6-5 and TRBJ1-1; possible D gene TRBD1, 6 bases. CDR1 and CDR2 (germline): MNHEY, SVGAGI. V was cut by 0 bases and J by 3 bases, with 8 bases left in between. The CDR3 runs 14 residues. CDR3 DNA: TGTGCCAGCAGTTACTCCGGACAGTACACTGAAGCTTTCTTT. Translation gives CASSYSGQYTEAFF.

The chain is built from TRBV20-1 and TRBJ1-2, with 9 bases lining up with TRBD1. CDR1 and CDR2 (germline): DFQATT, SNEGSKA (reference sequence). The trim removed 3 bases at V and 8 bases at J, leaving 10 bases unmatched. The CDR3 extends over 14 amino acids. CDR3 nucleotides: TGCAGTGCTAGGGAACAGGGGGCGCCCCGGGGCTACACCTTC. Translated, it gives CSAREQGAPRGYTF.

This clonotype was observed a few times. The V and J genes are TRBV7-9 and TRBJ1-4; a weak D match, TRBD1 (5 bases). The CDR3 consists of 15 residues. Looked up from germline, CDR1 is SEHNR and CDR2 is FQNEAQ (reference sequence). Trimming pared 2 bases from V and 10 bases from J, leaving 17 bases between. This CDR3 reads CASSLLQGDDGKLFF. CDR3 DNA: TGTGCCAGCAGCTTATTGCAGGGTGACGATGGAAAACTGTTTTTT. The full variable domain, rest sourced from reference TRBV7-9 and TRBJ1-4, is DTGVSQNPRHKITKRGQNVTFRCDPISEHNRLYWYRQTLGQGPEFLTYFQNEAQLEKSRLLSDRFSAERPKGSFSTLEIQRTEQGDSAMYLCASSLLQGDDGKLFFGSGTQLSVL.

The chain has TRBV15 and TRBJ2-3, with TRBD2 matching over 9 bases. With 0 bases clipped from V and 0 bases from J, the junction kept 7 bases outside the gene matches. Germline assignment: CDR1 LNHNV and CDR2 YYDKDF (reference sequence). The CDR3 spans 18 residues. The CDR3 sequence is CATSRDLPAGGSTDTQYF. CDR3 DNA: TGTGCCACCAGCAGAGATCTCCCAGCGGGGGGCAGCACAGATACGCAGTATTTT.

In nucleotides, the CDR3 is TGCGCCAGCAGCTTGTACGGACAGGGGAACACTGAAGCTTTCTTT. It translates to CASSLYGQGNTEAFF. V gene TRBV5-1 combines with J gene TRBJ1-1; 8 bases match TRBD1. This CDR3 has 15 residues. Trimming at V came to 1 base and at J to 1 base, leaving 3 bases not matched to a gene. Germline loops: CDR1 SGHRS, CDR2 YFSETQ.

This rearrangement joins TRBV7-8 to TRBJ1-1, with 8 bases matching TRBD1. The CDR3 contains 14 residues. From germline, CDR1 is SGHVS and CDR2 FQNEAQ. V shed 6 bases, J shed 3 bases, and the junction held 6 bases outside the gene matches. CDR3 in amino acids: CASRSGGLDTEAFF. The CDR3 DNA is TGTGCCAGCAGATCAGGGGGCCTGGACACTGAAGCTTTCTTT. Drawing the rest from reference TRBV7-8 and TRBJ1-1, the complete variable domain is GAGVSQSPRYKVAKRGQDVALRCDPISGHVSLFWYQQALGQGPEFLTYFQNEAQLDKSGLPSDRFFAERPEGSVSTLKIQRTQQEDSAVYLCASRSGGLDTEAFFGQGTRLTVV.

CDR3 nucleotides: TGTGCCAGCAGCGCTGACACCGGGACAGCCGATTCACCCCTCCACTTT. This gives the protein CASSADTGTADSPLHF. The chain joins TRBV9 to TRBJ1-6, with 7 nucleotides matching TRBD1. Trimming cost V 3 bases and J 8 bases; bases outside gene matches: 11. CDR1 SGDLS and CDR2 YYNGEE come from the germline V gene. The CDR3 sequence is 16 residues long.

This clonotype showed up many times. The V call is TRBV5-6, the J call TRBJ2-1; no definite D call. V lost 7 bases and J lost 8, with 19 bases in between. Germline lookup yields CDR1 SGHDT and CDR2 YYEEEE. This CDR3 is 14 amino acids long. The CDR3 bases are TGTGCCAGCGCAAGATCCAATAGGCGCGATGAGCAGTTCTTC. Translated, it gives CASARSNRRDEQFF. Looking up the rest from reference TRBV5-6 and TRBJ2-1 gives the full variable domain: DAGVTQSPTHLIKTRGQQVTLRCSPKSGHDTVSWYQQALGQGPQFIFQYYEEEERQRGNFPDRFSGHQFPNYSSELNVNALLLGDSALYLCASARSNRRDEQFFGPGTRLTVL.

Only one count was recorded for this clonotype. The V call is TRBV19, the J call TRBJ1-4, with TRBD1 identical over 9 bases. CDR1 is LNHDA, CDR2 SQIVND, per germline (reference sequence). This CDR3 comprises 15 residues. V gave up 4 bases and J gave up 7 bases; unmatched junction bases: 7. CDR3 protein: CASSNGQGTSEKLFF. CDR3 coding DNA: TGTGCCAGTAGTAACGGACAGGGGACGAGTGAAAAACTGTTTTTT. Full variable domain (rest looked up from reference TRBV19 and TRBJ1-4): DGGITQSPKYLFRKEGQNVTLSCEQNLNHDAMYWYRQDPGQGLRLIYYSQIVNDFQKGDIAEGYSVSREKKESFPLTVTSAQKNPTAFYLCASSNGQGTSEKLFFGSGTQLSVL.

The genes are TRBV7-9 and TRBJ2-1, with D tentatively TRBD1 or TRBD2 (6 bases each). The CDR3 sequence is 16 residues long. The V and J ends lost 10 bases and 8 bases respectively, with 27 bases between them. CDR1 and CDR2 (germline): SEHNR, FQNEAQ (reference sequence). CDR3 bases: TGTGCCACCACTCGTGTTAGGGGGGCGAGTGGTCATGAGCAGTTCTTC. This sequence encodes CATTRVRGASGHEQFF. Variable domain in full (rest from reference TRBV7-9 and TRBJ2-1): DTGVSQNPRHKITKRGQNVTFRCDPISEHNRLYWYRQTLGQGPEFLTYFQNEAQLEKSRLLSDRFSAERPKGSFSTLEIQRTEQGDSAMYLCATTRVRGASGHEQFFGPGTRLTVL.

J is TRBJ1-2 and V is TRBV7-9; weak D call: TRBD1 (5 bases). The germline V gene has CDR1 SEHNR and CDR2 FQNEAQ (reference sequence). Trimming removed 3 bases at V and 4 bases at J, with 15 bases between. CDR3 length equals 15 residues. The CDR3 bases are TGTGCCAGCAGCTTTTCGAGCGGGGACCCCTATGGCTACACCTTC. It yields the protein CASSFSSGDPYGYTF. The full variable domain, completed using reference TRBV7-9 and TRBJ1-2, is DTGVSQNPRHKITKRGQNVTFRCDPISEHNRLYWYRQTLGQGPEFLTYFQNEAQLEKSRLLSDRFSAERPKGSFSTLEIQRTEQGDSAMYLCASSFSSGDPYGYTFGSGTRLTVV.

This CDR3 is CASSIVRETLNEQFF. As DNA, the CDR3 is TGTGCCAGTAGTATAGTTCGTGAGACACTCAATGAGCAGTTCTTC. The chain couples TRBV19 to TRBJ2-1; no reliable D call. V was cut by 1 base and J by 6 bases, with 13 bases left in between. In germline, CDR1 is LNHDA, CDR2 SQIVND (reference sequence). The CDR3 runs to 15 residues.

The V and J genes are TRBV12-3 or TRBV12-4 and TRBJ1-6; 7 positions match TRBD1. Trimming cost V 6 bases and J 9 bases; bases outside gene matches: 8. CDR3 length: 14 residues. CDR3 in amino acids: CASSPTGNASPLHF. CDR3 sequence (DNA): TGTGCCAGCAGCCCGACAGGGAATGCTTCACCCCTCCACTTT.